The entry below describes one T cell receptor (beta chain). This record belongs to a study of molecular identifiers for immune sequencing clone quantification. Whole-study context: Four of five RNA aliquots from roughly 21,000 or 96,000 naive CD8 T cells were sequenced.

The junction had 19 bases not matched to a gene; V was cut back by 4 bases and J by 0 bases. The V gene's germline CDR1 is SGHVS and CDR2 FQNEAQ. The CDR3 totals 22 residues. Previously described methods with listed TCR primers produced the bulk TCR libraries. TCRdb re-called the PCR reads through MiXCR, storing one row per CDR3 protein. The sample consists of hundreds of thousands of distinct CDR3 sequences, roughly 23% of them appearing once. Preparation of naive CD8 libraries involved about 19,000 to 1,100,000 sorted cells and 10%, 30% or 50% RNA. Naive CD8 T cells, phenotype CD8+CD4-CCR7+CD45RA+, were sorted.

This chain links TRBV7-8 with TRBJ1-3, with 12 bases aligning to TRBD1. Sequencing was performed on naive CD8+ T cells from blood, with Jurkat cell RNA spiked in. Subset here: FACS-sorted CD8+CD4-CCR7+CD45RA+ naive T cells. This TCR derives from a human donor in good health. Some libraries in this study had Jurkat cell RNA spiked in. CDR3 loop: CASSSTGGGQGANTVSGNTIYF. CDR3 nucleotides: TGTGCCAGCAGCTCCACGGGCGGGGGACAGGGGGCTAACACCGTCTCTGGAAACACCATATATTTT.